Listed below are T cell receptor beta chains from one sample, sequenced in a study of shared clonotypes between healthy human individuals. The table came from immunoSEQ multiplex PCR; TCRdb's copy has only in-frame clones and leaves some out. The sample contains some 1,900,000 clones, about 95% of which appear only once. Sample: naive CD8+ T cells sorted from blood. All receptors come from a young man in good health. Both conserved end residues are part of each CDR3. The D gene is left open where the match is weak. The size field is filled for only some rows; it gives once, few, many or a size class.

TRBJ1-4,-,-,TRBV9,CASSVGGLNEKLFF,TGTGCCAGCAGCGTAGGCGGCCTTAATGAAAAACTGTTTTTT
TRBJ2-7,-,TRBD1,TRBV2,CASQNRGAYEQYF,TGTGCCAGCCAGAACAGGGGGGCTTACGAGCAGTACTTC
TRBJ2-7,-,-,TRBV5-6,CASSFGTSYEQYF,TGTGCCAGCAGCTTTGGGACTTCCTACGAGCAGTACTTC
TRBJ1-1,-,-,TRBV4-1,CASSQELQLNTEAFF,TGCGCCAGCAGCCAAGAACTACAGCTGAACACTGAAGCTTTCTTT
TRBJ1-2,once,-,TRBV11-2,CASTEQGGNGYTF,TGTGCCAGCACAGAACAAGGGGGAAATGGCTACACCTTC
TRBJ2-3,-,TRBD1,TRBV5-1,CASSLQGQGARDTQYF,TGCGCCAGCTCCCTCCAGGGACAGGGGGCTAGAGATACGCAGTATTTT
TRBJ2-7,-,-,TRBV5-6,CASSSGLTYEQYF,TGTGCCAGCAGCTCCGGACTGACCTACGAGCAGTACTTC
TRBJ2-7,-,-,TRBV7-9,CASSRVIDPAEQYF,TGTGCCAGCAGTCGAGTTATAGACCCGGCCGAGCAGTACTTC
TRBJ1-2,-,-,TRBV28,CASSTYRYASIFYGYTF,TGTGCCAGCAGCACGTACAGGTACGCCTCGATTTTCTATGGCTACACCTTC
TRBJ1-1,-,-,TRBV9,CASSVGQTTNYNTEAFF,TGTGCCAGCAGCGTAGGACAGACCACCAATTATAACACTGAAGCTTTCTTT
TRBJ2-1,-,-,TRBV30,CAWSSGSTAYNEQFF,TGTGCCTGGAGCAGCGGGTCCACAGCCTACAATGAGCAGTTCTTC
TRBJ2-7,-,-,TRBV2,CASSEGAGALMGQYF,TGTGCCAGCAGTGAAGGGGCAGGGGCTCTGATGGGGCAGTACTTC
TRBJ2-1,-,-,TRBV10-2,CASSEIHEQFF,TGCGCCAGCAGTGAGATACATGAGCAGTTCTTC
TRBJ2-1,-,TRBD1,TRBV29-1,CSVQGVPTLSSYNEQFF,TGCAGCGTGCAGGGGGTTCCCACTCTTAGCTCCTACAATGAGCAGTTCTTC
TRBJ2-3,once,-,TRBV30,CIGTFSNTDTQYF,TGTATCGGGACCTTCTCCAACACAGATACGCAGTATTTT
TRBJ2-2,-,TRBD2,TRBV18,CASSPEFLAGAAGELFF,TGTGCCAGCTCACCAGAGTTCCTAGCGGGAGCGGCCGGGGAGCTGTTTTTT
TRBJ1-1,-,-,TRBV9,CASSVDPGDTEAFF,TGTGCCAGCAGCGTAGATCCGGGGGACACTGAAGCTTTCTTT
TRBJ2-5,-,TRBD1,TRBV5-5,CASSRTGDGGETQYF,TGTGCCAGCAGCAGGACAGGGGATGGGGGAGAGACCCAGTACTTC
TRBJ2-7,once,-,TRBV5-4,CASSSLASSYEQYF,TGTGCCAGCAGCTCCCTAGCGAGCTCCTACGAGCAGTACTTC
TRBJ2-7,-,TRBD1,TRBV7-9,CASSNTGASYEQYF,TGTGCCAGCAGCAACACAGGGGCATCCTACGAGCAGTACTTC
TRBJ1-1,-,TRBD1,TRBV7-6,CASSLPGQGVAAFF,TGTGCCAGCAGCCTACCGGGACAGGGGGTTGCAGCTTTCTTT
TRBJ2-1,-,-,TRBV4-1,CASSQEPPGPLYNEQFF,TGCGCCAGCAGCCAAGAGCCCCCCGGGCCCCTCTACAATGAGCAGTTCTTC
TRBJ2-3,-,TRBD2,TRBV27,CASSFYPGLAIADTQYF,TGTGCCAGCAGTTTTTACCCGGGACTAGCGATCGCAGATACGCAGTATTTT
TRBJ2-4,-,-,TRBV25-1,CASSEGYIQYF,TGTGCCAGCAGTGAGGGGTACATTCAGTACTTC
TRBJ2-5,-,-,TRBV9,CASSAEEETQYF,TGTGCCAGCAGCGCGGAGGAAGAGACCCAGTACTTC
TRBJ2-7,-,-,TRBV7-6,CASSLELAYEQYF,TGTGCCAGCAGCTTAGAACTAGCCTACGAGCAGTACTTC
TRBJ2-7,-,-,TRBV13,CASSPRVEQYF,TGTGCCAGCAGCCCCAGGGTTGAGCAGTACTTC
TRBJ2-5,-,-,TRBV9,CASSVDGTTQETQYF,TGTGCCAGCAGCGTAGATGGGACAACCCAAGAGACCCAGTACTTC
TRBJ2-7,-,TRBD1,TRBV6-5,CASSLTGMHEQYF,TGTGCCAGCAGTTTGACAGGGATGCACGAGCAGTACTTC
TRBJ1-1,once,TRBD1,TRBV7-9,CASSTQGALNTEAFF,TGTGCCAGCAGCACCCAGGGGGCGCTGAACACTGAAGCTTTCTTT
TRBJ2-1,-,-,TRBV9,CASSLTSYNEQFF,TGTGCCAGCAGCTTAACCTCCTACAATGAGCAGTTCTTC
TRBJ2-2,-,TRBD2,TRBV4-1,CASRGLAGGELFF,TGCGCCAGCAGGGGACTAGCCGGCGGGGAGCTGTTTTTT
TRBJ1-2,once,-,TRBV7-9,CASSFVGINYGYTF,TGTGCCAGCAGCTTCGTGGGCATAAACTATGGCTACACCTTC
TRBJ1-2,-,-,TRBV7-9,CASRDRNYGYTF,TGTGCCAGCAGGGACAGAAACTATGGCTACACCTTC
TRBJ2-7,-,-,TRBV9,CARFYEQYF,TGTGCCAGGTTCTACGAGCAGTACTTC
TRBJ1-5,once,-,TRBV29-1,CSETTYWRDQPQHF,TGCAGCGAAACGACCTACTGGAGGGACCAGCCCCAGCATTTT
TRBJ2-1,-,TRBD2,TRBV5-1,CASSLAGTSGGYNEQFF,TGCGCCAGCAGCTTGGCCGGGACTAGCGGCGGTTACAATGAGCAGTTCTTC
TRBJ2-7,-,TRBD2,TRBV4-1,CASSPGRSGSFYEQYF,TGCGCCAGCAGCCCGGGCCGAAGCGGGAGCTTCTACGAGCAGTACTTC
TRBJ1-5,-,-,TRBV15,CATSSYSNQPQHF,TGTGCCACCAGCAGTTATAGCAATCAGCCCCAGCATTTT
TRBJ1-4,once,TRBD1,TRBV30,CAWTTGVGNEKLFF,TGTGCCTGGACGACAGGGGTTGGGAATGAAAAACTGTTTTTT
TRBJ2-7,-,-,TRBV4-1,CASSQELRYEQYF,TGCGCCAGCAGCCAGGAACTTCGCTACGAGCAGTACTTC
TRBJ1-2,-,-,TRBV7-3,CASSLDNTGSYGYTF,TGTGCCAGCAGCTTAGATAATACTGGCTCCTATGGCTACACCTTC
TRBJ2-7,-,TRBD2,TRBV5-4,CASSRGVYEQYF,TGTGCCAGCAGCCGGGGGGTTTACGAGCAGTACTTC
TRBJ2-3,-,-,TRBV10-3,CAISESGLVDTQYF,TGTGCCATCAGTGAGTCGGGCCTAGTCGATACGCAGTATTTT
TRBJ1-5,-,-,TRBV2,CASRGAGNQPQHF,TGTGCCAGCAGAGGGGCTGGCAATCAGCCCCAGCATTTT
TRBJ1-5,-,-,TRBV18,CASSPSVVWADGNQPQHF,TGTGCCAGCTCACCATCCGTCGTTTGGGCTGATGGCAATCAGCCCCAGCATTTT
TRBJ2-2,few,-,TRBV9,CASSGWDKAGELFF,TGTGCCAGCAGCGGCTGGGACAAGGCCGGGGAGCTGTTTTTT
TRBJ1-5,-,TRBD1,TRBV27,CASSPGTGWQPQHF,TGTGCCAGCAGTCCTGGGACAGGGTGGCAGCCCCAGCATTTT
TRBJ2-5,-,-,TRBV7-6,CASSLDPETQYF,TGTGCCAGCAGCTTAGACCCGGAGACCCAGTACTTC
TRBJ1-4,-,-,TRBV5-1,CASSSEPGTIEKLFF,TGCGCCAGCAGTTCGGAACCAGGGACCATCGAAAAACTGTTTTTT
TRBJ2-7,once,-,TRBV5-4,CASSLRGYEQYF,TGTGCCAGCAGCTTGAGGGGCTACGAGCAGTACTTC